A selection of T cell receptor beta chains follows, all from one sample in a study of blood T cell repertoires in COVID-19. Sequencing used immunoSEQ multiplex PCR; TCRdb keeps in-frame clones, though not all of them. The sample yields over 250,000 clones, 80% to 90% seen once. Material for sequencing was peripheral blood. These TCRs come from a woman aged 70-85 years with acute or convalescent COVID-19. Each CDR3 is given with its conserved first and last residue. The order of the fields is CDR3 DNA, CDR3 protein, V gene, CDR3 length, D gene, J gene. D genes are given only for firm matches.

CDR3nt: TGTGCCAGCAGGAAGTACCCCGGTGGCTACACCTTC
CDR3aa: CASRKYPGGYTF
v_gene: TRBV12-3/TRBV12-4
len: 12
d_gene: -
j_gene: TRBJ1-2

CDR3nt: TGTGCCAGCAGCCCGGAGAGCAATCAGCCCCAGCATTTT
CDR3aa: CASSPESNQPQHF
v_gene: TRBV7-8
len: 13
d_gene: -
j_gene: TRBJ1-5

CDR3nt: TGTGCCAGCAGTGAAGGCGGGAACTCCTATAATTCACCCCTCCACTTT
CDR3aa: CASSEGGNSYNSPLHF
v_gene: TRBV6-1
len: 16
d_gene: -
j_gene: TRBJ1-6

CDR3nt: TGTGCCAGCAGCCCGCGGGGTGATAAAGAGACCCAGTACTTC
CDR3aa: CASSPRGDKETQYF
v_gene: TRBV5-4
len: 14
d_gene: -
j_gene: TRBJ2-5

CDR3nt: TGCAGCGTTGAAGGACGGGGGAATGAGCAGTTCTTC
CDR3aa: CSVEGRGNEQFF
v_gene: TRBV29-1
len: 12
d_gene: -
j_gene: TRBJ2-1

CDR3nt: TGTGCCAGCAGCCAAGAGGGAGGTGGATACGAGCAGTACTTC
CDR3aa: CASSQEGGGYEQYF
v_gene: TRBV3-1/TRBV3-2
len: 14
d_gene: -
j_gene: TRBJ2-7

CDR3nt: TGTGCCATCAGTGACAGGGTAGGAGCTTTCTTT
CDR3aa: CAISDRVGAFF
v_gene: TRBV10-3
len: 11
d_gene: -
j_gene: TRBJ1-1

CDR3nt: TGTGCCAGCAGCCAAAATCGGGCCGCCTCGGGCCGGGGTGAGCAGTTCTTC
CDR3aa: CASSQNRAASGRGEQFF
v_gene: TRBV3-1/TRBV3-2
len: 17
d_gene: -
j_gene: TRBJ2-1

CDR3nt: TGTGCCAGCAGCCTGCCGACAGGGGCCTATGGCTACACCTTC
CDR3aa: CASSLPTGAYGYTF
v_gene: TRBV6-6
len: 14
d_gene: TRBD1
j_gene: TRBJ1-2

CDR3nt: TGCGCCAGCAGCTTGGAAGGAAGTAGCCTCACTACCTATGGCTACACCTTC
CDR3aa: CASSLEGSSLTTYGYTF
v_gene: TRBV5-1
len: 17
d_gene: -
j_gene: TRBJ1-2

CDR3nt: TGCGCCAGCTCCACGGTCTCTGGGGCCAACGTCCTGACTTTC
CDR3aa: CASSTVSGANVLTF
v_gene: TRBV4-1
len: 14
d_gene: -
j_gene: TRBJ2-6

CDR3nt: TGTGCCAGCGGCGGACAGTTGACGGTTGGCTACACCTTC
CDR3aa: CASGGQLTVGYTF
v_gene: TRBV9
len: 13
d_gene: -
j_gene: TRBJ1-2